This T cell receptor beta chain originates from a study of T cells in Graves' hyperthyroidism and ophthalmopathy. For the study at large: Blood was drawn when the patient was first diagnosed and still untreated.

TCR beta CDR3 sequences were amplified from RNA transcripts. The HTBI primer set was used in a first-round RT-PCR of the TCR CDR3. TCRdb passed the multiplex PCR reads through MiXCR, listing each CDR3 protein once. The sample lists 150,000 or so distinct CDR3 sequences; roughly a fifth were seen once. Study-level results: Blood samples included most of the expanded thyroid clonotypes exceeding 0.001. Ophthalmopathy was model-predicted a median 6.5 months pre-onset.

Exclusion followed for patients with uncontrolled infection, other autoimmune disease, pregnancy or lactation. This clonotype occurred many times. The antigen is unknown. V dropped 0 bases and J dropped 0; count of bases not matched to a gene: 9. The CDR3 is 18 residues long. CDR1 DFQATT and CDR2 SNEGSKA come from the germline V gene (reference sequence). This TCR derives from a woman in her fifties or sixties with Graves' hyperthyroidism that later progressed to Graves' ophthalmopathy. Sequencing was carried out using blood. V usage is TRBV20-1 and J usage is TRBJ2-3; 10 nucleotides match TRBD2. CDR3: CSARDLLAGPTSTDTQYF. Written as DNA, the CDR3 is TGCAGTGCTAGAGATTTACTAGCGGGGCCCACTAGCACAGATACGCAGTATTTT.